The clone carrying this T cell receptor (beta chain) is a singleton in its sample. Its antigen remains unidentified. The data were produced by immunoSEQ multiplex PCR, yet TCRdb's version contains in-frame clones alone and is incomplete. The table lists about 2,200,000 clones, roughly 91% of them singletons. The data were taken from a study of shared clonotypes between healthy human individuals. The study, taken as a whole, reports: Across subsets, estimated richness was generally greater for naive than for memory populations.

Naive-designated CD8 cells lacked CD45RO, were positively enriched for CCR7, and omitted terminally differentiated effector memory CD45RA+ cells. The sequence came from a man between 18 and 29 years old in good health. Some clones in this sample may be carry-over from other donors' samples. The source material was naive CD8+ T cells from PBMCs.

The CDR3 DNA is TGTGCCAGCAGCTTTTTAGGCTACACCGGGGAGCTGTTTTTT. Translation gives CASSFLGYTGELFF. The chain has TRBV7-9 and TRBJ2-2; D not resolved. The V gene's germline CDR1 is SEHNR and CDR2 FQNEAQ (reference sequence). The V end lost 3 bases, the J end lost 3 bases, and 8 bases lay between the germline ends. This CDR3 is 14 amino acids long. Complete variable domain (other parts from reference TRBV7-9 and TRBJ2-2): DTGVSQNPRHKITKRGQNVTFRCDPISEHNRLYWYRQTLGQGPEFLTYFQNEAQLEKSRLLSDRFSAERPKGSFSTLEIQRTEQGDSAMYLCASSFLGYTGELFFGEGSRLTVL.